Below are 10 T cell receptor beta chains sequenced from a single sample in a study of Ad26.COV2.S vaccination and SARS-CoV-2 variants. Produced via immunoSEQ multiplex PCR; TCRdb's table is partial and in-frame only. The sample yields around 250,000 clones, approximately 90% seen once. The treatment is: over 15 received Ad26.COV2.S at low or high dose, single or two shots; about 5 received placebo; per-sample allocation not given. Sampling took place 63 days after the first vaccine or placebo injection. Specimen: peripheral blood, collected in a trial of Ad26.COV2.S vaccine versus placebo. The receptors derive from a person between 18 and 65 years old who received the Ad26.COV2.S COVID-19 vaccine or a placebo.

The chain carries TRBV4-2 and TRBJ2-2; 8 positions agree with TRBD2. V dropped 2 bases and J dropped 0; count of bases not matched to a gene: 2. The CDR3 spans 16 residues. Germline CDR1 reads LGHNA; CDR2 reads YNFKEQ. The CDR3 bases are TGTGCCAGCAGCCAAAACGGGGGGGCGAACACCGGGGAGCTGTTTTTT. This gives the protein CASSQNGGANTGELFF.

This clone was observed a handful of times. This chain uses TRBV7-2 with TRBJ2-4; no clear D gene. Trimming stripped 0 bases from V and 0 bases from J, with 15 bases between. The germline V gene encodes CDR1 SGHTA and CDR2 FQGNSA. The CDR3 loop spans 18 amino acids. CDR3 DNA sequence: TGTGCCAGCAGCTTAGCGACTTTTACAGCTCTAGCCAAAAACATTCAGTACTTC. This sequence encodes CASSLATFTALAKNIQYF.

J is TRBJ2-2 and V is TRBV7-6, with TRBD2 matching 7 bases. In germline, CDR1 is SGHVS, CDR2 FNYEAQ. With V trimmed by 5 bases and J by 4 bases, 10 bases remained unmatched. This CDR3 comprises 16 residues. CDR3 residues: CASSPSWGGSTGELFF. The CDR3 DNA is TGTGCCAGCAGCCCATCCTGGGGGGGGAGCACCGGGGAGCTGTTTTTT.

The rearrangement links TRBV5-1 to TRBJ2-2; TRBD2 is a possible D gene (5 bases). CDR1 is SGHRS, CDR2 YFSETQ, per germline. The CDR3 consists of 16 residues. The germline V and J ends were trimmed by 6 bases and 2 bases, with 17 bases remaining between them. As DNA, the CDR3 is TGCGCCAGCACGTGGCAGGCGGGTTCAAACACCGGGGAGCTGTTTTTT. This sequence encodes CASTWQAGSNTGELFF.

DNA of the CDR3: TGTGCCAGCAGTTCTCTGGGGAATTCACCCCTCCACTTT. As protein: CASSSLGNSPLHF. This chain joins TRBV27 and TRBJ1-6; D unresolved. This CDR3 is 13 amino acids long. The V end lost 4 bases, the J end lost 7 bases, and 8 bases lay between the germline ends. In germline, CDR1 is MNHEY, CDR2 SMNVEV (reference sequence).

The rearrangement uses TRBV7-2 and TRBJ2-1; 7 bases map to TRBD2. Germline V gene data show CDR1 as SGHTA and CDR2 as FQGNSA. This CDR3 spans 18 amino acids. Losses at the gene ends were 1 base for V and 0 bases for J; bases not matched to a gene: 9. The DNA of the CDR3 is TGTGCCAGCAGCTTAGGATACCGACTAGCCTCCTCCTACAATGAGCAGTTCTTC. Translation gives CASSLGYRLASSYNEQFF.

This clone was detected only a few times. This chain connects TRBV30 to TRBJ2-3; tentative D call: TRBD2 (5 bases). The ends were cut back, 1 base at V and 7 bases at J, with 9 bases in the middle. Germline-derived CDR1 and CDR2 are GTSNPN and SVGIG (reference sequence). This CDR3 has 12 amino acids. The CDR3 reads CAWSEDSYTQYF. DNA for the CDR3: TGTGCCTGGAGTGAGGACTCCTATACGCAGTATTTT.

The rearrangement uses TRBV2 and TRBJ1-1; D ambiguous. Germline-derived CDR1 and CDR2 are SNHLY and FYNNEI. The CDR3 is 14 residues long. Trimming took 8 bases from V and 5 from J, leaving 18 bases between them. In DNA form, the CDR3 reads TGTGCCAGCGCGGTCGGTGGCGCGGGTACTGAAGCTTTCTTT. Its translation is CASAVGGAGTEAFF.

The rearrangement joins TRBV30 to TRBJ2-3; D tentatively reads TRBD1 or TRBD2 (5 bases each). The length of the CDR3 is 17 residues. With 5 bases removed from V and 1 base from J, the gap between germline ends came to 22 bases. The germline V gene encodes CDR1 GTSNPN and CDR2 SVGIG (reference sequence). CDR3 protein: CAWGTGASSSGTDTQYF. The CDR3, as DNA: TGTGCCTGGGGGACCGGGGCGTCCAGCTCGGGCACAGATACGCAGTATTTT. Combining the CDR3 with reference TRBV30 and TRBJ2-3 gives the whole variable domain SQTIHQWPATLVQPVGSPLSLECTVEGTSNPNLYWYRQAAGRGLQLLFYSVGIGQISSEVPQNLSASRPQDRQFILSSKKLLLSDSGFYLCAWGTGASSSGTDTQYFGPGTRLTVL.

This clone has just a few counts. DNA for the CDR3: TGTGCCAGCAGCGCCCGACGGGAGGGGGGTTCCTATAATTCACCCCTCCACTTT. Translating gives CASSARREGGSYNSPLHF. V and J are TRBV11-2 and TRBJ1-6; maybe TRBD1 (6 bases). The CDR3 sequence is 18 residues long. The germline CDR1 and CDR2 sequences are SGHAT and FQNNGV. With 5 bases removed from V and 1 base from J, the gap between germline ends came to 18 bases.